One and the same sample provided the 23 T cell receptor beta chains below, sequenced in a study of T cell responses to AZD1222 COVID-19 vaccine. Sequencing used immunoSEQ multiplex PCR; TCRdb keeps in-frame clones, though not all of them. The data hold approximately 170,000 clones, with 85% to 95% observed a single time. The input for sequencing was peripheral blood, taken 28 days after the second AZD1222 dose. The receptors here all came from an adult who received the AZD1222 COVID-19 vaccine.

The V gene is TRBV7-3, the J gene TRBJ2-1, with unresolved D. Germline V CDR1 and CDR2: SGHTA, FQGTGA. Trimming stripped 2 bases from V and 7 bases from J, with 9 bases between. The CDR3 consists of 13 residues. The CDR3 DNA sequence: TGTGCCAGCAGCTTAGGGCAGCTGAATGAGCAGTTCTTC. This sequence encodes CASSLGQLNEQFF.

J is TRBJ1-5 and V is TRBV28, with TRBD1 matching over 8 bases. CDR3 length equals 16 residues. Germline loops: CDR1 MDHEN, CDR2 SYDVKM. V was clipped by 3 bases and J by 3 bases; unmatched bases: 7. CDR3 loop: CASSFFSGGNNQPQHF. CDR3 sequence (DNA): TGTGCCAGCAGTTTCTTTTCAGGGGGCAACAATCAGCCCCAGCATTTT.

The chain combines TRBV5-1 with TRBJ1-1; no reliable D call. CDR3 length: 16 residues. V shed 3 bases and J shed 1 base, with 16 bases lying between them. Per the germline V gene, CDR1 is SGHRS and CDR2 is YFSETQ. The CDR3 sequence is CASSSRPLSGNTEAFF. The CDR3 region has the DNA TGCGCCAGCAGCTCTAGACCTCTCAGTGGGAACACTGAAGCTTTCTTT.

The chain has TRBV4-1 and TRBJ2-4, with D perhaps matching TRBD1 or TRBD2 (6 bases each). Trimming cost V 0 bases and J 5 bases, with 17 bases left between them. Germline loops: CDR1 MGHRA, CDR2 YSYEKL. CDR3 length: 17 residues. CDR3 protein: CASSQDWGAGAQNIQYF. Written as DNA, the CDR3 is TGCGCCAGCAGCCAAGATTGGGGGGCAGGGGCCCAAAACATTCAGTACTTC.

Note on this clone: This same CDR3 is encoded by further DNA sequences in the sample. CDR3 bases: TGTGCCAGCAGCTCCGGACAGGGCGAAGCTTTCTTT. Its translation is CASSSGQGEAFF. The chain links TRBV7-9 to TRBJ1-1, with TRBD1 identical over 8 bases. The J segment lost 8 bases and the V segment lost 4 bases, leaving 3 bases of the junction unmatched. Germline loops: CDR1 SEHNR, CDR2 FQNEAQ (reference sequence). The length of the CDR3 is 12 residues.

The CDR3 spells CAIRGTSGRAPSYEQYF. The CDR3, as DNA: TGTGCCATCAGGGGGACTAGCGGGAGGGCCCCCTCCTACGAGCAGTACTTC. The chain links TRBV10-3 to TRBJ2-7; 16 positions match TRBD2. Germline V gives CDR1 ENHRY, CDR2 SYGVKD. This CDR3 spans 17 amino acids. V lost 6 bases and J lost 0; bases outside the gene matches: 5.

The rearrangement links TRBV11-3 to TRBJ1-1; 8 bases map to TRBD1. The CDR3 has 15 amino acids. The V gene's germline CDR1 is SGHNT and CDR2 YENEEA. Germline trimming cut 4 bases from V and 2 bases from J; bases unmatched to any gene: 6. In nucleotides, the CDR3 is TGTGCCAGCAGCTCGACAGGGGACTTTAACACTGAAGCTTTCTTT. This codes for CASSSTGDFNTEAFF.

The chain combines TRBV9 with TRBJ2-1; a weak D match, TRBD1 (5 bases). Germline CDR1 SGDLS, CDR2 YYNGEE. The CDR3 sequence is 17 residues long. Trimming removed 4 bases at V and 0 bases at J, with 17 bases between. CDR3 DNA: TGTGCCAGCAGCCCCTCCGTAGGGGCCTCCTCCTACAATGAGCAGTTCTTC. It yields the protein CASSPSVGASSYNEQFF.

Written as DNA, the CDR3 is TGTGCCAGCAGCTTCACGGGGGGCACAGGTGGCTACACCTTC. This gives the protein CASSFTGGTGGYTF. The V call is TRBV6-4, the J call TRBJ1-2; D is possibly TRBD1 (6 bases). CDR3 size: 14 residues. Germline V CDR1 and CDR2: MRHNA, SNTAGT. Trimming took 6 bases from V and 7 from J, leaving 18 bases between them.

The chain recombines TRBV19 with TRBJ2-1, with D possibly TRBD2 on 6 matching bases. Deletions cut 7 bases from V and 12 bases from J, with 19 bases between. Germline CDR1 is LNHDA and CDR2 is SQIVND (reference sequence). The CDR3 is made up of 13 amino acids. The CDR3 bases are TGTGCCAGTACCTCCGGGGGAAGAGGTGTGCAGTTCTTC. It is translated as CASTSGGRGVQFF.

This chain links TRBV9 with TRBJ2-3; 7 bases map to TRBD2. Germline V CDR1 and CDR2: SGDLS, YYNGEE. V was clipped by 2 bases and J by 2 bases; unmatched bases: 5. The CDR3 covers 15 residues. CDR3 sequence (DNA): TGTGCCAGCAGCGTGGACACTAGCGTCACAGATACGCAGTATTTT. Amino acids: CASSVDTSVTDTQYF.

V is TRBV15 and J is TRBJ2-7; D may be TRBD1 or TRBD2 (6 bases each). Germline V gene lookup returns CDR1 LNHNV and CDR2 YYDKDF (reference sequence). This CDR3 is built from 15 residues. Trimming shortened V by 0 bases and J by 4 bases, and 13 bases separated the two germline ends. CDR3 residues: CATSREGGTEYEQYF. The CDR3 DNA reads TGTGCCACCAGCAGAGAGGGGGGCACGGAGTACGAGCAGTACTTC.

About this clone itself: Other DNA sequences in this sample translate to the same CDR3. This chain links TRBV5-6 with TRBJ2-7; no definite D call. The CDR3 totals 11 residues. The germline V gene has CDR1 SGHDT and CDR2 YYEEEE. Trimming removed 3 bases at V and 4 bases at J, with 5 bases between. The CDR3 bases are TGTGCCAGCAGCTCGAGTTACGAGCAGTACTTC. Its translation: CASSSSYEQYF.

The rearrangement joins TRBV27 to TRBJ1-3, with 7 nucleotides matching TRBD1. CDR3 size: 15 residues. The junction had 19 bases not matched to a gene; V was cut back by 8 bases and J by 12 bases. Germline CDR1 reads MNHEY; CDR2 reads SMNVEV (reference sequence). CDR3 sequence (DNA): TGTGCCAGCCGGCCGACAGGGATGGGGTCATATTTCATATATTTT. Its protein product is CASRPTGMGSYFIYF.

The chain links TRBV30 to TRBJ2-1, with 8 bases identical to TRBD1. The CDR3 spans 15 residues. The germline V gene has CDR1 GTSNPN and CDR2 SVGIG (reference sequence). V lost 3 bases and J lost 3; bases outside the gene matches: 7. CDR3 in DNA: TGTGCCTGGAGACCCACCGGGACAGGCTACAATGAGCAGTTCTTC. Protein: CAWRPTGTGYNEQFF.

The rearrangement joins TRBV6-2 or TRBV6-3 to TRBJ2-7; 8 nucleotides align to TRBD1. CDR3 length: 17 amino acids. Trimming removed 2 bases from V and 5 bases from J; junction bases left unmatched: 14. CDR1 and CDR2 from the germline V gene are MNHEY and SVGEGT. CDR3 region: CASSYGIGTGSVHEQYF. CDR3 DNA sequence: TGTGCCAGCAGTTACGGGATCGGGACAGGCTCGGTCCACGAGCAGTACTTC.

V is TRBV7-9 and J is TRBJ2-3, with 8 bases identical to TRBD2. Trimming removed 5 bases from V and 5 bases from J; junction bases left unmatched: 12. CDR3 size: 16 residues. Germline V lookup: CDR1 SEHNR, CDR2 FQNEAQ (reference sequence). This CDR3 is CASSPSPGLAGDTQYF. The DNA of the CDR3 is TGTGCCAGCAGCCCCTCCCCCGGACTAGCCGGAGATACGCAGTATTTT. The complete variable domain, with remaining parts taken from reference TRBV7-9 and TRBJ2-3, reads DTGVSQNPRHKITKRGQNVTFRCDPISEHNRLYWYRQTLGQGPEFLTYFQNEAQLEKSRLLSDRFSAERPKGSFSTLEIQRTEQGDSAMYLCASSPSPGLAGDTQYFGPGTRLTVL.

The chain carries TRBV5-3 and TRBJ1-6; D might be TRBD1 (6 bases). TRBV5-3 is labeled an ORF, and its function is uncertain. V lost 1 base and J 10 bases, leaving 9 bases between the germline ends. The length of the CDR3 is 13 residues. The CDR3 coding sequence is TGTGCCAGAAGCTTGAAGGGACAATCACCCCTCCACTTT. Its translation is CARSLKGQSPLHF.

This chain joins TRBV10-3 and TRBJ2-5; D gene unclear. This CDR3 is 11 amino acids long. V was pared by 5 bases and J by 4 bases, with 5 bases between. From germline, CDR1 is ENHRY and CDR2 SYGVKD. Here the CDR3 DNA reads TGTGCCATCAGTAAGGGAGAGACCCAGTACTTC. Its protein product is CAISKGETQYF.

V usage is TRBV28 and J usage is TRBJ1-5; D perhaps matches TRBD1 (5 bases). Germline-derived CDR1 and CDR2 are MDHEN and SYDVKM. V shed 2 bases and J shed 1 base, with 12 bases lying between them. The CDR3 is 16 residues long. CDR3: CASSLHTGGSNQPQHF. The CDR3 nucleotides read TGTGCCAGCAGTTTACACACAGGCGGCAGCAATCAGCCCCAGCATTTT.

This chain uses TRBV28 with TRBJ2-7, with TRBD1 as a possible D gene (5 bases). Trimming shortened V by 6 bases and J by 2 bases, and 26 bases separated the two germline ends. The CDR3 loop spans 18 amino acids. In germline, CDR1 is MDHEN, CDR2 SYDVKM. CDR3 bases: TGTGCCAGCAGCTTTCGGCCAGGGCCCACTTCTATTACCTACGAGCAGTACTTC. The encoded protein is CASSFRPGPTSITYEQYF.

The V call is TRBV5-5, the J call TRBJ2-3; 12 nucleotides match TRBD1. The CDR3 extends over 19 amino acids. The ends lost 4 bases at V and 1 base at J; junction bases unmatched: 13. CDR1 is SGHKS and CDR2 is YYEKEE in the germline V gene (reference sequence). This CDR3 reads CASSLRDRGQTPGTDTQYF. The DNA of the CDR3 is TGTGCCAGCAGCCTCCGGGACAGGGGGCAGACACCAGGCACAGATACGCAGTATTTT.

V is TRBV27 and J is TRBJ1-2, with 7 bases aligning to TRBD1. CDR3 length: 15 residues. The J segment lost 4 bases and the V segment lost 5 bases, leaving 10 bases of the junction unmatched. Germline V CDR1 and CDR2: MNHEY, SMNVEV (reference sequence). The CDR3 sequence is CASSTREGAGYGYTF. The DNA of the CDR3 is TGTGCCAGCAGTACAAGGGAGGGGGCGGGCTATGGCTACACCTTC.